These T cell receptor beta chains were read from a single sample in a study of T-cell reconstitution after alpha-beta-depleted transplantation in children. In TCRdb, the PCR reads were re-called with MiXCR into one record per CDR3 protein. This repertoire shows about 610,000 distinct CDR3 sequences, over 9.5% found once; its top ten account for about 4.3%. Sequenced material: PBMCs from the stem cell graft donor, taken from the stem cell graft. The receptors derive from a human donor who donated a stem cell graft to a child with acute myeloid leukemia. The CDR3 runs from the conserved cysteine through the conserved F or W. D genes are given only for firm matches. Size is omitted from some rows. Given values are once, few, many or a class for expanded clones.

CDR3 DNA,CDR3 protein,clone size,V gene,J gene,D gene
TGTGCCAGCAGCTCGACAGGGGGCGAAGAGCAGCCCCAGCATTTT,CASSSTGGEEQPQHF,.,TRBV5-5,TRBJ1-5,TRBD1
TGCAGCGTTGTTGAGGGGGGAAACACTGAAGCTTTCTTT,CSVVEGGNTEAFF,many,TRBV29-1,TRBJ1-1,.
TGCAGCGTTGAGCCCGGGACAGGGTTGATCTTC,CSVEPGTGLIF,.,TRBV29-1,TRBJ2-1,TRBD1
TGCAGCGTTTCGACAGGACAAGAGACCCAGTACTTC,CSVSTGQETQYF,many,TRBV29-1,TRBJ2-5,.
TGTGCCAGCAGCTTAGGCGCTAGGAGTCCCTACGAGCAGTACTTC,CASSLGARSPYEQYF,many,TRBV11-2,TRBJ2-7,.
TGTGCCAGCAGGACTGGGGGTCCGCGGTACGAGCAGTACTTC,CASRTGGPRYEQYF,.,TRBV28,TRBJ2-7,.
TGTGCCAGCAGACCCCGACTAGCGGGATCGCAAGAGACCCAGTACTTC,CASRPRLAGSQETQYF,few,TRBV6-5,TRBJ2-5,TRBD2
TGTGCCAGCAGTTTTACCGGGAACACAGATACGCAGTATTTT,CASSFTGNTDTQYF,.,TRBV28,TRBJ2-3,.
TGTGCCAGCAGTGGGCGACTAGCGGGAGCGGGCGAGCAGTACTTC,CASSGRLAGAGEQYF,few,TRBV2,TRBJ2-7,TRBD2
TGTGCCACCAGCTCGACAGGGGATAGATCTGGAAACACCATATATTTT,CATSSTGDRSGNTIYF,few,TRBV15,TRBJ1-3,TRBD1
TGTGCCAGCAGTTCCTCTAGCGGATACTACAATGAGCAGTTCTTC,CASSSSSGYYNEQFF,.,TRBV28,TRBJ2-1,TRBD2
TGTGCCAGCAGTACTAGTTACTCGAACACCGGGGAGCTGTTTTTT,CASSTSYSNTGELFF,.,TRBV6-2/TRBV6-3,TRBJ2-2,.
TGTGCCAGCAGTGATGGATCAAATCAGCCCCAGCATTTT,CASSDGSNQPQHF,many,TRBV6-1,TRBJ1-5,.
TGTGCCAGCAGTTTATTCCAAGGAGGGGCCGCCAAAAACATTCAGTACTTC,CASSLFQGGAAKNIQYF,few,TRBV28,TRBJ2-4,.
TGTGCTAGTGGTTCAGGGACAGGGCCCGCAGATACGCAGTATTTT,CASGSGTGPADTQYF,.,TRBV12-5,TRBJ2-3,TRBD1
TGCGCCAGCAGCCAAGATTACGAGGGTGAGCAGTTCTTC,CASSQDYEGEQFF,.,TRBV4-3,TRBJ2-1,.
TGTGCCAGCAGGCGGACCGCCGCCTACGAGCAGTACTTC,CASRRTAAYEQYF,few,TRBV12-3/TRBV12-4,TRBJ2-7,.
TGCAGCGTTGAAGGGATCTCCTACGAGCAGTACTTC,CSVEGISYEQYF,many,TRBV29-1,TRBJ2-7,.
TGTGCCAGCAGTTCCCGGACAGGGGTCGTGAATCAGCCCCAGCATTTT,CASSSRTGVVNQPQHF,many,TRBV27,TRBJ1-5,TRBD1
TGTGCCAGCAGCTTGTCAGGGATGGAGGGAGAGACCCAGTACTTC,CASSLSGMEGETQYF,many,TRBV7-2,TRBJ2-5,.
TGCGCCAGCAGCTTGGCGGACCGAGAAAAACTGTTTTTT,CASSLADREKLFF,.,TRBV5-1,TRBJ1-4,.
TGTGCCAGCTCCGGAGATCGGGGGCGCTACGAGCAGTACTTC,CASSGDRGRYEQYF,.,TRBV18,TRBJ2-7,.
TGCAGTGCTAGACGGACAGGGGGGTACAATGAGCAGTTCTTC,CSARRTGGYNEQFF,.,TRBV20-1,TRBJ2-1,TRBD1
TGCAGCGTTGAAGCAGGACAGGGCTACGAGCAGTACTTC,CSVEAGQGYEQYF,few,TRBV29-1,TRBJ2-7,TRBD1
TGTGCCAGCAGCCCATTACCCGGGACAGGGGTTAATGAGCAGTTCTTC,CASSPLPGTGVNEQFF,.,TRBV7-6,TRBJ2-1,TRBD1
TGTGCCAGCAGCGAGAGGGACAGACTCTATAATTCACCCCTCCACTTT,CASSERDRLYNSPLHF,few,TRBV7-2,TRBJ1-6,TRBD1
TGTGCCATCAGTGAGGGACAGCAGAACACTGAAGCTTTCTTT,CAISEGQQNTEAFF,few,TRBV10-3,TRBJ1-1,.
TGCAGCGTCACTGGACAGGGCGGTTCCGGGACCCAGTACTTC,CSVTGQGGSGTQYF,.,TRBV29-1,TRBJ2-5,TRBD1
TGCGCCAGCAGCCCGGGAAGCGGGAGCCCCGGCAATGAGCAGTTCTTC,CASSPGSGSPGNEQFF,few,TRBV5-1,TRBJ2-1,TRBD2
TGTGCCAGCGGGACAGGGGGCGACTATGGCTACACCTTC,CASGTGGDYGYTF,.,TRBV25-1,TRBJ1-2,TRBD1
TGTGCCAGCAGTGCGGCAGGGGGCAATGGCAATCAGCCCCAGCATTTT,CASSAAGGNGNQPQHF,many,TRBV6-2/TRBV6-3,TRBJ1-5,TRBD1
TGCAGTGCAGGGTCGGAGAAGGGGACTGAAGCTTTCTTT,CSAGSEKGTEAFF,few,TRBV20-1,TRBJ1-1,.
TGTGCCAGCAGCTCCGGGGGGGCCGGGACGCAGTATTTT,CASSSGGAGTQYF,.,TRBV7-3,TRBJ2-3,TRBD2
TGTGCCAGCAGCTCCGGGACTAGCGGTGGGTCAGATACGCAGTATTTT,CASSSGTSGGSDTQYF,few,TRBV7-8,TRBJ2-3,TRBD2
TGCAGCGTTGATCGTTCCGGGAGCTCCTACGAGCAGTACTTC,CSVDRSGSSYEQYF,few,TRBV29-1,TRBJ2-7,.
TGTGCCACCTCAAGGAGGAACATCGACTACAATGAGCAGTTCTTC,CATSRRNIDYNEQFF,.,TRBV24-1,TRBJ2-1,.
TGCAGTGCCGACGACTCGAGCGGGAGGTGGAGAAATGAGCAGTTCTTC,CSADDSSGRWRNEQFF,few,TRBV20-1,TRBJ2-1,TRBD2
TGCAGCGTTCTTACTCCTACTAGTGACGGTGGTGGGGAGCTGTTTTTT,CSVLTPTSDGGGELFF,few,TRBV29-1,TRBJ2-2,.
TGTGCCAGCAGTCGGGACCTCACCGGGGAGCTGTTTTTT,CASSRDLTGELFF,many,TRBV12-3/TRBV12-4,TRBJ2-2,.
TGCAGTGCTAGCAAGGGAGAGGGCACCGGGGAGCTGTTTTTT,CSASKGEGTGELFF,few,TRBV20-1,TRBJ2-2,.
TGTGCCAGCAGAACCGGGATCCAAGCCCCCACCCTCCACTTT,CASRTGIQAPTLHF,few,TRBV28,TRBJ1-6,.
TGTGCCACCAGTGATTTTAGCTCAGCGGGATCCTACAATGAGCAGTTCTTC,CATSDFSSAGSYNEQFF,few,TRBV24-1,TRBJ2-1,TRBD2
TGTGCCAGCAGCTTATCTGGGACAGGGAGTGGATCTCAGTACTTC,CASSLSGTGSGSQYF,many,TRBV7-9,TRBJ2-7,TRBD1
TGTGCCAGCAGCCAAGATTGGGACAGGGGAAGACTGGACACTGAAGCTTTCTTT,CASSQDWDRGRLDTEAFF,many,TRBV4-2,TRBJ1-1,TRBD1
TGTGCCATCACGGGGACTAGCGGGAGGGCCGGGTCCCGGCCCGGTGAGCAGTTCTTC,CAITGTSGRAGSRPGEQFF,few,TRBV10-3,TRBJ2-1,TRBD2
TGTGCCAGCAGCCAAGATGACGGTGTGGGATCAGAGACCCAGTACTTC,CASSQDDGVGSETQYF,many,TRBV4-2,TRBJ2-5,.
TGCGCCAGCAGCCAAGGCACGGGGGGAGGGAAGGAAAAACTGTTTTTT,CASSQGTGGGKEKLFF,.,TRBV4-3,TRBJ1-4,.
TGTGCCAGCAGCACCAGGGTAGTTAGCAATCAGCCCCAGCATTTT,CASSTRVVSNQPQHF,few,TRBV6-2/TRBV6-3,TRBJ1-5,.
TGCAGCGTTGAACGGGTGGTAGCGGGAGGAAATGAGCAGTTCTTC,CSVERVVAGGNEQFF,many,TRBV29-1,TRBJ2-1,TRBD2
TGTGCCAGCAGGACCCGGGACAGGCCTAACAATGAGCAGTTCTTC,CASRTRDRPNNEQFF,few,TRBV28,TRBJ2-1,TRBD1
TGTGCCAGTAGTTCGACGGTCATTCAGTACTTC,CASSSTVIQYF,many,TRBV19,TRBJ2-4,.
TGCAGCGTTGAAGATCGTTTTGGACAGGGGTGGTCCGAGCAGTACTTC,CSVEDRFGQGWSEQYF,many,TRBV29-1,TRBJ2-7,TRBD1
TGTGCCAGCAGCCGCCCCACTTCGACAGGGAGCTACGAGCAGTACTTC,CASSRPTSTGSYEQYF,.,TRBV12-3/TRBV12-4,TRBJ2-7,TRBD1
TGCAGTGCCCAGCACGGGGGCCAAGAGACCCAGTACTTC,CSAQHGGQETQYF,many,TRBV20-1,TRBJ2-5,.